These T cell receptor beta chains were read from a single sample in a study of neoadjuvant anti-PD-1 for oral cavity cancer. TCRdb's table, derived via immunoSEQ multiplex PCR, lists solely in-frame clones and lacks some. The sample holds tens of thousands of clones, 35% to 45% seen once. This specimen was tumor tissue, taken after nivolumab (anti-PD-1) treatment. The receptors shown here come from a person aged 40 to 85 with oral cavity squamous cell carcinoma. The conserved cysteine and the conserved F or W are not part of the CDR3 here. D genes are given only for firm matches.

j_call,d_call,v_call,cdr3_aa
TRBJ1-2,-,TRBV5-4,ASTNGRGANYGYT
TRBJ2-4,TRBD2,TRBV4-2,ASSQDGLAGGLAKNIQY
TRBJ1-3,-,TRBV18,ASSPLGIEDTIY
TRBJ1-4,-,TRBV5-1,ASSLEGGIHEKLF
TRBJ1-2,-,TRBV19,ASSEGDRFYGYT
TRBJ2-7,-,TRBV27,ASRPAAGKAYEQY
TRBJ2-3,-,TRBV27,ASRGWGPGSTDTQY
TRBJ2-1,-,TRBV6-4,ASSDSKFTEQF
TRBJ2-5,-,TRBV28,ASSLWNGEETQY
TRBJ2-1,TRBD1,TRBV5-1,ASRLRSQGASDEQF
TRBJ2-3,-,TRBV16,ASSQRTPGSDTQY
TRBJ1-4,-,TRBV28,ASSFGSNEKLF
TRBJ1-1,TRBD1,TRBV19,ASKAGTANTEAF
TRBJ1-5,-,TRBV23-1,ASSQSRTAGPQH
TRBJ2-7,TRBD2,TRBV18,ASSPPSGGKSYEQY
TRBJ2-7,-,TRBV5-1,ASSPGTIGEQY
TRBJ1-2,TRBD1,TRBV28,ASRLTGGGGYT
TRBJ2-3,TRBD2,TRBV27,ASSLSGTSGTDTQY
TRBJ2-3,-,TRBV5-6,ASSSEMGDTQY
TRBJ1-2,TRBD1,TRBV28,ASISYPDRDGYT
TRBJ2-7,TRBD1,TRBV7-3,ASTSRQGY
TRBJ2-3,-,TRBV6-5,ASSTETDTQY
TRBJ2-7,-,TRBV7-3,ASSSNTGSYEQY
TRBJ2-7,TRBD1,TRBV7-9,ASSVGQGGYEQY
TRBJ1-1,-,TRBV9,ASSAYTGEAF
TRBJ2-7,TRBD2,TRBV5-6,ASSLWASGDEQY
TRBJ2-7,TRBD1,TRBV10-3,AIRQPGQGQSYEQY
TRBJ2-3,TRBD2,TRBV7-3,ASSFLRRASGVTTDTQY
TRBJ2-5,-,TRBV19,ASSPDSGLQETQY
TRBJ1-5,TRBD1,TRBV6-5,ASATGVSNQPQH
TRBJ1-6,TRBD1,TRBV6-5,ASSYDRDRADSPLH
TRBJ2-5,TRBD2,TRBV7-3,ASSHGTQRGTQY
TRBJ1-2,TRBD1,TRBV6-1,ATNDAGTGGRGYT
TRBJ1-1,-,TRBV28,ASSLNMNTEAF
TRBJ2-2,-,TRBV6-5,ASSYSGYSGELF
TRBJ1-2,-,TRBV5-1,ASSLGDHGYT
TRBJ1-1,-,TRBV2,ASCPQGSGNTEAF
TRBJ2-3,-,TRBV4-1,ASSQEVFLATQY
TRBJ1-5,-,TRBV19,ASSIWGGGNQPQH